The rows below give T cell receptor beta chains drawn from one sample of a study of blood T cell repertoires in COVID-19. TCRdb's copy holds only in-frame clones and misses some; the assay was immunoSEQ multiplex PCR. The sample holds 100,000 to 140,000 clones, 88% seen once. Sequenced: peripheral blood. The receptors derive from a man aged 50 or older with active or convalescent COVID-19. Both conserved end residues are part of each CDR3. Each record gives: CDR3 length, clone size, V gene, J gene, D gene, CDR3 DNA, CDR3 protein. The D gene is left open where the match is weak. Only part of the rows carry a size: once, few, many, or a class if the clone is expanded.

CDR3 length: 16; clone size: once; V gene: TRBV19; J gene: TRBJ2-1; D gene: -; CDR3 DNA: TGTGCCAGTAGTCCGGGGGATGCCGCTTCCTACAATGAGCAGTTCTTC; CDR3 protein: CASSPGDAASYNEQFF
CDR3 length: 16; clone size: -; V gene: TRBV5-4; J gene: TRBJ2-1; D gene: TRBD2; CDR3 DNA: TGTGCCACCGCTGGGCCTCCGGGAGGGATCGACAATGAGCAGTTCTTC; CDR3 protein: CATAGPPGGIDNEQFF
CDR3 length: 14; clone size: once; V gene: TRBV27; J gene: TRBJ1-2; D gene: -; CDR3 DNA: TGTGCCAGCAGTCCAGGGGACGGGAACTATGGCTACACCTTC; CDR3 protein: CASSPGDGNYGYTF
CDR3 length: 13; clone size: -; V gene: TRBV28; J gene: TRBJ2-3; D gene: -; CDR3 DNA: TGTGCCAGCAGTTCGGCGGACACAGATACGCAGTATTTT; CDR3 protein: CASSSADTDTQYF
CDR3 length: 12; clone size: -; V gene: TRBV10-3; J gene: TRBJ2-2; D gene: -; CDR3 DNA: TGTGCCATCAGTGAACGTCGGGGGGAGCTGTTTTTT; CDR3 protein: CAISERRGELFF
CDR3 length: 14; clone size: -; V gene: TRBV2; J gene: TRBJ2-7; D gene: TRBD2; CDR3 DNA: TGTGCCAGCAGGGTGACTAGCGGGAGTACAGAGCAGTACTTC; CDR3 protein: CASRVTSGSTEQYF
CDR3 length: 11; clone size: -; V gene: TRBV6-2/TRBV6-3; J gene: TRBJ2-7; D gene: -; CDR3 DNA: TGTGCCAGCAGTACGGGATACGAGCAGTACTTC; CDR3 protein: CASSTGYEQYF
CDR3 length: 13; clone size: -; V gene: TRBV4-3; J gene: TRBJ2-1; D gene: -; CDR3 DNA: TGCGCCAGCAGCCAAGCGCTAGGGAGTGAGCAGTTCTTC; CDR3 protein: CASSQALGSEQFF
CDR3 length: 15; clone size: -; V gene: TRBV14; J gene: TRBJ2-5; D gene: TRBD1; CDR3 DNA: TGTGCCAGCAGCCGAAGCCAGGGACAGCAAGAGACCCAGTACTTC; CDR3 protein: CASSRSQGQQETQYF
CDR3 length: 14; clone size: -; V gene: TRBV18; J gene: TRBJ1-2; D gene: TRBD1; CDR3 DNA: TGTGCCAGCTCACCACAGGGGGCCATGGATGGCTACACCTTC; CDR3 protein: CASSPQGAMDGYTF
CDR3 length: 17; clone size: -; V gene: TRBV7-2; J gene: TRBJ2-6; D gene: TRBD2; CDR3 DNA: TGTGCCAGCAGCTTAACTAGCGGGATCTCTGGGGCCAACGTCCTGACTTTC; CDR3 protein: CASSLTSGISGANVLTF
CDR3 length: 13; clone size: -; V gene: TRBV18; J gene: TRBJ1-5; D gene: -; CDR3 DNA: TGTGCCAGCTCACTAGGCGACTCCCAGCCCCAGCATTTT; CDR3 protein: CASSLGDSQPQHF
CDR3 length: 15; clone size: -; V gene: TRBV5-1; J gene: TRBJ1-2; D gene: TRBD1; CDR3 DNA: TGCGCCAGCAGCGAGCAAGGACAGGGCCAATATGGCTACACCTTC; CDR3 protein: CASSEQGQGQYGYTF